Shown below are 21 T cell receptor beta chains from a single sample sequenced in a study of beta chain features in type 1 diabetes. As every portion of the isolated RNA was reverse transcribed, the sequencing read expressed TCRB transcripts. Some clones are missing from TCRdb's copy, which holds only in-frame ones; the method was immunoSEQ multiplex PCR. The table shows some 140,000 clones, with roughly 10% occurring only once. Whole-study findings and limits: TCRB CDR3s were moderately but significantly shorter in Type 1 diabetes patients in all four CD4+ subsets.

The antigens these receptors bind are not known. Specimen: central memory CD4+ T cells from blood. The receptors were sampled from a man under 40 with type 1 diabetes.

This clone has just a few counts. The chain combines TRBV19 with TRBJ1-5; weak D call: TRBD1 (5 bases). Germline V gene data show CDR1 as LNHDA and CDR2 as SQIVND (reference sequence). CDR3 length equals 13 residues. V was shortened by 5 bases and J by 3 bases, with 8 bases between the two germline ends. CDR3 nucleotides: TGTGCCAGTAGTTTGGACATCAATCAGCCCCAGCATTTT. Protein: CASSLDINQPQHF.

At least ten counts were recorded for this clone. Other DNA sequences in this specimen translate into the identical CDR3. The chain couples TRBV7-9 to TRBJ1-1; no clear D. This CDR3 has 14 amino acids. Germline CDR1 reads SEHNR; CDR2 reads FQNEAQ (reference sequence). V lost 3 bases and J lost 3, with 11 bases in between. The CDR3 nucleotides read TGTGCCAGCAGCTTCGGTGTCGGGTACACTGAAGCTTTCTTT. Translated: CASSFGVGYTEAFF.

This clone was observed many times. The J gene is TRBJ2-3, the V gene TRBV29-1; 7 bases map to TRBD1. This CDR3 is 12 amino acids long. Germline CDR1 and CDR2: SQVTM and ANQGSEA. The CDR3 sequence: CSGGQSTDTQYF. CDR3 nucleotide sequence: TGCAGTGGGGGACAGAGCACAGATACGCAGTATTTT.

This clone occurred a few times. A much larger clonotype is one base distant, so this may be a read error. The identical CDR3 is also encoded by other nucleotide sequences in the sample. The CDR3 DNA is TGTGCCAGCAGTTACTCTAGGACAGGGGATTCACCCCTCCACTTT. Its protein product is CASSYSRTGDSPLHF. V is TRBV10-3 and J is TRBJ1-6; the match to TRBD1 covers 9 bases. The length of the CDR3 is 15 residues. CDR1 and CDR2 (germline): ENHRY, SYGVKD.

This chain joins TRBV30 and TRBJ2-7; D ambiguous. Germline assignment: CDR1 GTSNPN and CDR2 SVGIG (reference sequence). V lost 3 bases to trimming and J lost 6 bases, with 15 bases between them. The CDR3 covers 13 residues. The CDR3 region is CAWRRLGSIEQYF. In DNA, the CDR3 is TGTGCCTGGAGGAGGCTCGGCAGTATCGAGCAGTACTTC.

The chain joins TRBV30 to TRBJ2-5; 8 nucleotides agree with TRBD2. The V gene's germline CDR1 is GTSNPN and CDR2 SVGIG (reference sequence). J lost 3 bases, V lost 0 bases, and 6 bases had no gene match. The CDR3 spans 15 residues. CDR3 amino acids: CAWSVSGGPEETQYF. In nucleotides, the CDR3 is TGTGCCTGGAGTGTATCGGGGGGGCCGGAAGAGACCCAGTACTTC.

This clone showed up just a few times. The chain carries TRBV30 and TRBJ2-3, with 9 positions matching TRBD1. V lost 4 bases, J lost 3 bases, and 5 bases stayed unmatched. Germline V CDR1 and CDR2: GTSNPN, SVGIG (reference sequence). This CDR3 has 14 amino acids. The CDR3 sequence is CAWKGQGTTDTQYF. The CDR3 nucleotides read TGTGCCTGGAAGGGACAGGGAACGACAGATACGCAGTATTTT.

V usage is TRBV28 and J usage is TRBJ2-1; possible D gene TRBD2, 6 bases. The CDR3 length is 14 residues. The germline CDR1 and CDR2 sequences are MDHEN and SYDVKM. V was pared by 2 bases and J by 8 bases, with 13 bases between. The DNA of the CDR3 is TGTGCCAGCAGTTTACCACTAGGCGGGGATGAGCAGTTCTTC. Its protein product is CASSLPLGGDEQFF.

The genes are TRBV5-1 and TRBJ2-5, with 7 bases that match TRBD1. V gave up 2 bases and J gave up 4 bases; unmatched junction bases: 8. This CDR3 comprises 15 residues. CDR1 is SGHRS, CDR2 YFSETQ, per germline. The CDR3 here is CASSFGQVDGETQYF. CDR3 DNA sequence: TGCGCCAGCAGCTTCGGACAGGTCGATGGAGAGACCCAGTACTTC.

The gene calls are TRBV6-6 and TRBJ1-2; D not certain. Per the germline V gene, CDR1 is MNHNY and CDR2 is SVGAGI (reference sequence). This CDR3 is built from 14 residues. V dropped 0 bases and J dropped 8 bases, with 13 bases sitting between them. The CDR3 nucleotides are TGTGCCAGCAGTTACTCGGGTGGCCCGGGAGGCTACACCTTC. Translated: CASSYSGGPGGYTF.

This clone appeared a few times. This chain connects TRBV9 to TRBJ2-5; 7 bases agree with TRBD1. After removal of 8 bases from V and 5 bases from J, the junction contained 18 bases not matched to a gene. The germline CDR1 and CDR2 sequences are SGDLS and YYNGEE. The CDR3 totals 16 residues. The CDR3 protein is CASSRQGPERRETQYF. The DNA for the CDR3 is TGTGCCAGTTCTAGACAGGGCCCCGAGAGAAGGGAGACCCAGTACTTC.

The sample holds a few counts of this clone. The chain combines TRBV28 with TRBJ2-3; TRBD2 matches 11 bases. This CDR3 contains 15 residues. The J segment lost 4 bases and the V segment lost 4 bases, leaving 4 bases of the junction unmatched. The V gene's germline CDR1 is MDHEN and CDR2 SYDVKM. The chain's CDR3 is CASSSIAGGADTQYF. The CDR3 DNA reads TGTGCCAGCAGTTCTATAGCGGGGGGGGCAGATACGCAGTATTTT.

This clone was detected a few times. The V gene is TRBV7-9, the J gene TRBJ2-3; D is ambiguous. V was pared by 3 bases and J by 0 bases, with 4 bases between. The CDR3 extends over 13 amino acids. Germline V CDR1 and CDR2: SEHNR, FQNEAQ (reference sequence). CDR3 sequence reads: CASSLGSTDTQYF. The CDR3 DNA sequence: TGTGCCAGCAGCTTGGGCAGCACAGATACGCAGTATTTT.

This clone was seen a few times. V is TRBV6-5 and J is TRBJ2-5, with 10 bases lining up with TRBD2. V gave up 2 bases and J gave up 4 bases; unmatched junction bases: 7. Germline V gene lookup returns CDR1 MNHEY and CDR2 SVGAGI. This CDR3 region has 16 residues. In nucleotides, the CDR3 is TGTGCCAGCAGTTACCGCCTAGCGGGGGACGGAGAGACCCAGTACTTC. Its protein product is CASSYRLAGDGETQYF.

This clone was counted at least ten times. This chain connects TRBV6-1 to TRBJ2-7; 10 nucleotides agree with TRBD1. Germline loops: CDR1 MNHNS, CDR2 SASEGT. Trimming at V came to 6 bases and at J to 0 bases, leaving 5 bases not matched to a gene. The CDR3 is 15 amino acids. The CDR3 sequence: CASSDRGPSSYEQYF. CDR3 nucleotides: TGTGCCAGCAGCGACAGGGGGCCCAGCTCCTACGAGCAGTACTTC.

There are a few counts of this clone. This chain uses TRBV29-1 with TRBJ1-1, with a possible D match to TRBD1 (5 bases). The germline V and J ends were trimmed by 4 bases and 1 base, with 16 bases remaining between them. This CDR3 is built from 15 residues. Germline assignment: CDR1 SQVTM and CDR2 ANQGSEA. The CDR3 bases are TGCAGCGTTGGGGGGGACGCGGGAAAGAACACTGAAGCTTTCTTT. It is translated as CSVGGDAGKNTEAFF.

This clone was seen more than once but under ten times. The V call is TRBV5-1, the J call TRBJ1-2; TRBD1 is a possible D gene (5 bases). Germline CDR1 SGHRS, CDR2 YFSETQ. Trimming took off 6 bases at V and 3 bases at J, with 18 bases between the two ends. This CDR3 region has 15 residues. The CDR3 DNA sequence: TGCGCCAGCACCTGGGGCGACCGCCTGGACTATGGCTACACCTTC. It specifies CASTWGDRLDYGYTF.

The CDR3 DNA is TGTGCCAGCAGCCAAGATATTCCGGGGATCTACGAGCAGTACTTC. Its protein product is CASSQDIPGIYEQYF. The V call is TRBV4-2, the J call TRBJ2-7; a possible D gene is TRBD2 (5 bases). The CDR3 contains 15 residues. The germline V gene has CDR1 LGHNA and CDR2 YNFKEQ. V was pared by 0 bases and J by 3 bases, with 12 bases between.

This clone was seen a few times. As DNA, the CDR3 is TGCGCCAGCAGCCGTACCGGGACAGCAAATGAAAAACTGTTTTTT. It specifies CASSRTGTANEKLFF. The J gene is TRBJ1-4, the V gene TRBV5-1; 7 bases fit TRBD1. This CDR3 has 15 residues. The J segment lost 5 bases and the V segment lost 4 bases, leaving 8 bases of the junction unmatched. Germline V lookup: CDR1 SGHRS, CDR2 YFSETQ.

There are a few counts of this clone. This chain uses TRBV28 with TRBJ1-2; 11 bases agree with TRBD1. Germline V lookup: CDR1 MDHEN, CDR2 SYDVKM. With V trimmed by 7 bases and J by 2 bases, 6 bases remained unmatched. The CDR3 is 15 amino acids. As DNA, the CDR3 is TGTGCCAGCACCGAGGACAGGGGGCGCAACTATGGCTACACCTTC. As protein: CASTEDRGRNYGYTF.

V and J are TRBV11-1 and TRBJ2-2, with a possible D match to TRBD1 (5 bases). CDR3 size: 14 residues. Trimming pared 3 bases from V and 5 bases from J, leaving 10 bases between. Germline CDR1 SGHAT, CDR2 FQDESV (reference sequence). The CDR3 coding sequence is TGTGCCAGCAGCTTCAATAGACAGACCGGGGAGCTGTTTTTT. Translated: CASSFNRQTGELFF.